In this sample, the clone carrying this TCR beta chain turned up many times. The time point denotes: patch test 1, 2 weeks after DPC sensitization. The treatment is: therapeutic diphenylcyclopropenone sensitization with weekly scalp DPC. Unseparated into fractions, whole blood served as the source from which total RNA was extracted. These data are taken from a study of human T cells and chemical hapten exposure. The wider study: The sensitizing agent was 2% DPC, placed on roughly 2 cm by roughly 2 cm of upper inner arm skin. Patients additionally received therapeutic doses of diphenylcyclopropenone on the scalp once a week, and this continued throughout the roughly 26-week study. Small volume differences among pooled libraries mainly caused per-sample TCR yield variation.

Trimming took off 5 bases at V and 0 bases at J, with 14 bases between the two ends. Germline values: CDR1 SGHTA, CDR2 FQGTGA. This CDR3 is built from 16 residues. The authors' processing: Counts of TCRs in each sample centred on a median of around 92,000 and extended from around 25,000 to 690,000. TCRdb passed the RACE reads through MiXCR, listing each CDR3 protein once. Here the V and J calls rest on TCRdb's processing, not on the authors' analysis. The table records around 57,000 distinct CDR3 sequences, about 11% of them present only once. The chain uses TRBV7-3 and TRBJ2-1; the D call may be TRBD1 or TRBD2 (5 bases each). The sequencing used whole blood, collected in connection with sensitization to the hapten diphenylcyclopropenone (DPC). The sequence was obtained from a woman in her thirties or forties with alopecia areata. Some clones in this sample may be carry-over from other donors' samples. The CDR3 DNA reads TGTGCCAGCAGCCACGGGACGGGGAGCTCCTACAATGAGCAGTTCTTC. Encoded protein: CASSHGTGSSYNEQFF.